This T cell receptor beta chain was found in a study of human T cells and chemical hapten exposure. Study details: Minor volume differences among pooled libraries chiefly drove per-sample TCR yield variation.

Unique molecular identifiers were linked by the library to individual cDNA molecules. TCRdb reanalysed the reads using MiXCR and keeps one entry per CDR3 protein. The repertoire holds fewer than 150,000 distinct CDR3 sequences, with more than 8.5% as singletons. Total RNA extraction was carried out from unfractionated whole blood. V shed 0 bases and J shed 5 bases, with 8 bases lying between them. CDR3 length: 13 residues. Germline CDR1 reads LGHNA; CDR2 reads YNFKEQ. The clonotype was recovered from a human donor in good health. Some clones in this sample may be carry-over from other donors' samples. The chain combines TRBV4-2 with TRBJ2-7; D uncertain. Sequenced input: whole blood. CDR3 nucleotides: TGTGCCAGCAGCCAAGATTTAGGTGACGAGCAGTACTTC. Its protein product is CASSQDLGDEQYF.